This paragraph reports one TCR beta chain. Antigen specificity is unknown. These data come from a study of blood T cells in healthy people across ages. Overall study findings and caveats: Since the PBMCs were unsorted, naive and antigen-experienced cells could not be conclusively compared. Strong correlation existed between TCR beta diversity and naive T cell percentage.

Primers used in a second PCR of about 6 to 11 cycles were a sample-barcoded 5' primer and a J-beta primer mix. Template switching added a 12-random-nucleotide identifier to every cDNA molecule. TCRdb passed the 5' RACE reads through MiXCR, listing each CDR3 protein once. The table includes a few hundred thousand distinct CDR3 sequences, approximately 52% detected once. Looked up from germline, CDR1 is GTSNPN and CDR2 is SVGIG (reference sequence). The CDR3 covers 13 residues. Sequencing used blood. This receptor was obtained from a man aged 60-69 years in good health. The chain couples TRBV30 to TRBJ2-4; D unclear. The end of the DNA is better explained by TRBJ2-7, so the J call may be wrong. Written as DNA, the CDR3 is TGTGCCTGGAGTTCGGCACTAAACTACGAGCAGTACTTC. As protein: CAWSSALNYEQYF.